This TCR beta chain was obtained from a study of control samples from healthy donors and cancer patients. With 5 bases clipped from V and 4 bases from J, the junction kept 7 bases outside the gene matches. Germline assignment: CDR1 MNHEY and CDR2 SVGEGT. This CDR3 has 16 amino acids. TCRdb keeps only in-frame clones here, not all; method: immunoSEQ multiplex PCR. The repertoire includes approximately 44,000 clones, roughly three quarters of them detected once, and roughly 15% sits in the top ten. V and J are TRBV6-2 or TRBV6-3 and TRBJ2-4; 11 bases map to TRBD2. What was sequenced was formalin-fixed, paraffin-embedded tissue. The sequence came from a male donor with melanoma. The CDR3, as DNA: TGTGCCAGCAGTCGACCGGGGACTAGCGGAAAAAACATTCAGTACTTC. Its protein is CASSRPGTSGKNIQYF.